These 13 T cell receptor beta chains were all obtained from the same sample, sequenced in a study of graft-versus-host responses after intestinal transplantation. Assay: immunoSEQ multiplex PCR; the TCRdb copy retains only in-frame clones and omits some. The sample contains about 98,000 clones, 86% of which appear only once. Source: PBMCs, taken 255 days after intestinal transplant. Source of these receptors: a human patient who received an intestinal transplant, so some T cells may come from the graft donor.

The chain employs TRBV4-1 and TRBJ2-3; TRBD1 matches at 8 bases. CDR1 is MGHRA, CDR2 YSYEKL, per germline. V lost 1 base and J lost 2; bases outside the gene matches: 11. The CDR3 loop spans 18 amino acids. The CDR3 sequence: CASSQGNDRGPHTDTQYF. CDR3 DNA sequence: TGCGCCAGCAGCCAAGGGAATGACAGGGGTCCACACACAGATACGCAGTATTTT.

CDR3 region: CASSSGQLNTEAFF. In nucleotides, the CDR3 is TGTGCCAGCAGTTCCGGACAGCTGAACACTGAAGCTTTCTTT. The V gene is TRBV6-5, the J gene TRBJ1-1; tentative D call: TRBD1 (6 bases). The ends were cut back, 4 bases at V and 0 bases at J, with 9 bases in the middle. The CDR3 contains 14 residues. The germline V gene encodes CDR1 MNHEY and CDR2 SVGAGI.

The genes are TRBV18 and TRBJ2-5, with D perhaps given as TRBD1 or TRBD2 (6 bases each). Germline loops: CDR1 KGHSH, CDR2 LQKENI. This CDR3 has 15 residues. Trimming took 6 bases from V and 5 from J, leaving 19 bases between them. The CDR3 loop reads CASSHVGGLDETQYF. The CDR3 DNA follows: TGTGCCAGCTCCCATGTAGGGGGGCTGGATGAGACCCAGTACTTC.

This clone showed up just once. This rearrangement joins TRBV5-4 to TRBJ1-1; perhaps TRBD1 as D (5 bases). Germline CDR1 SGHNT, CDR2 YYREEE (reference sequence). The CDR3 covers 13 residues. V was clipped by 4 bases and J by 7 bases, with 14 bases between them. The CDR3 bases are TGTGCCAGCAGCCATAGGTCGGGGGTTGAAGCTTTCTTT. Translation: CASSHRSGVEAFF.

The chain uses TRBV6-1 and TRBJ2-7; D is possibly TRBD2 (6 bases). Deletions cut 3 bases from V and 6 bases from J, with 12 bases between. The germline V gene encodes CDR1 MNHNS and CDR2 SASEGT. This CDR3 has 13 residues. The CDR3 DNA follows: TGTGCCAGCAGTGAGAATAGGGGAGGCGAGCAGTACTTC. This gives the protein CASSENRGGEQYF.

The CDR3 reads CASSPTQGLWGTDTQYF. The CDR3 DNA reads TGTGCCAGCAGTCCTACACAGGGGTTATGGGGCACAGATACGCAGTATTTT. The gene calls are TRBV28 and TRBJ2-3; 7 positions match TRBD1. The germline V gene encodes CDR1 MDHEN and CDR2 SYDVKM. Trimming at V came to 5 bases and at J to 1 base, leaving 12 bases not matched to a gene. This CDR3 has 17 amino acids.

The CDR3: CASSLDPPAEETQYF. The CDR3 coding sequence is TGTGCCAGCAGCTTAGACCCACCTGCGGAAGAGACCCAGTACTTC. The rearrangement uses TRBV7-2 and TRBJ2-5; D is unresolved. The CDR3 is 15 amino acids. Germline CDR1 reads SGHTA; CDR2 reads FQGNSA. V was shortened by 1 base and J by 3 bases, with 12 bases between the two germline ends.

The chain links TRBV28 to TRBJ1-6, with a possible D match to TRBD1 (5 bases). Germline CDR1 reads MDHEN; CDR2 reads SYDVKM. V dropped 5 bases and J dropped 8 bases, with 13 bases sitting between them. The CDR3 length is 14 residues. The CDR3, as DNA: TGTGCCAGCAGTAGGGGTTCTGAAGATTCACCCCTCCACTTT. Translating it yields CASSRGSEDSPLHF.

The chain joins TRBV10-3 to TRBJ1-6; no definite D call. Germline V lookup: CDR1 ENHRY, CDR2 SYGVKD. The V end was cut by 0 bases, the J end by 9 bases, with 9 bases between. The CDR3 is 14 residues long. The CDR3 nucleotides read TGTGCCATCAGTGAGTCGAGTACGAGTTCACCCCTCCACTTT. This codes for CAISESSTSSPLHF.

The chain links TRBV13 to TRBJ2-1, with 10 bases aligning to TRBD2. This CDR3 is 17 amino acids long. Germline CDR1 and CDR2: PRHDT and FYEKMQ (reference sequence). V lost 3 bases to trimming and J lost 4 bases; unmatched junction nucleotides: 9. The CDR3 DNA reads as TGTGCCAGCAGCTTTAGGCTCGGACTAGCGGTATACAATGAGCAGTTCTTC. This encodes CASSFRLGLAVYNEQFF. Full variable domain (missing parts from reference TRBV13 and TRBJ2-1): AAGVIQSPRHLIKEKRETATLKCYPIPRHDTVYWYQQGPGQDPQFLISFYEKMQSDKGSIPDRFSAQQFSDYHSELNMSSLELGDSALYFCASSFRLGLAVYNEQFFGPGTRLTVL.

The rearrangement uses TRBV4-2 and TRBJ1-2; 9 bases align to TRBD1. V shed 6 bases and J 7 bases; nucleotides not matched to a gene: 9. Germline V gene lookup returns CDR1 LGHNA and CDR2 YNFKEQ. The CDR3 contains 14 residues. This CDR3 is CASSPNRGPGGYTF. The CDR3 coding sequence is TGTGCCAGCAGTCCTAACAGGGGGCCGGGTGGCTACACCTTC.

The V call is TRBV4-1, the J call TRBJ1-2, with D possibly matching TRBD1 (5 bases). CDR1 is MGHRA and CDR2 is YSYEKL in the germline V gene. V lost 1 base, J lost 4 bases, and 10 bases lay in between. This CDR3 comprises 14 residues. The chain's CDR3 is CASSQGGVSYGYTF. CDR3 bases: TGCGCCAGCAGCCAAGGGGGGGTATCCTATGGCTACACCTTC.

The chain combines TRBV7-3 with TRBJ2-2, with D perhaps being TRBD1 or TRBD2 (5 bases each). Germline V CDR1 and CDR2: SGHTA, FQGTGA. V lost 7 bases and J lost 4, with 10 bases in between. This CDR3 spans 13 amino acids. The CDR3 coding sequence is TGTGCCAGCACCGAGGGGCCCACCGGGGAGCTGTTTTTT. Its protein is CASTEGPTGELFF.